The table lists the clone carrying this T cell receptor beta chain with a count of one. Its matching antigen is unknown. The study ran its PCR with 60 Vbeta and 13 Jbeta primers. Sequencing was performed with immunoSEQ multiplex PCR; in TCRdb, only in-frame clones are kept and a portion is missing. The data hold over 100,000 clones, with about 60% observed a single time. Likely unrecorded immune exposures existed in these nominally healthy donors. Looked up from germline, CDR1 is SGDLS and CDR2 is YYNGEE. J gave up 5 bases and V 3 bases, and 2 bases lay outside the gene matches. This CDR3 contains 13 residues. This specimen belongs to a study of cytomegalovirus exposure and HLA in healthy donors. Study-level points and caveats: Most TCR sequences were seen very rarely across donors, but some public TCRs occurred in many. Researchers reported in a later analysis that a missense DCLRE1C variant was tied to TCR beta V- and J-gene trimming. Confirmation in vitro established that a few CMV-associated chains were specific for CMV antigens.

The genes are TRBV9 and TRBJ1-1; 9 positions match TRBD1. The source of this sequence is a woman aged 30 to 39 in good health and CMV-seronegative. Sequenced sample: PBMCs. The CDR3 here is CASSGDRGTEAFF. Written as DNA, the CDR3 is TGTGCCAGCAGCGGAGACAGGGGGACTGAAGCTTTCTTT. The full variable domain, in which reference TRBV9 and TRBJ1-1 provide the parts outside the CDR3, is DSGVTQTPKHLITATGQRVTLRCSPRSGDLSVYWYQQSLDQGLQFLIQYYNGEERAKGNILERFSAQQFPDLHSELNLSSLELGDSALYFCASSGDRGTEAFFGQGTRLTVV.